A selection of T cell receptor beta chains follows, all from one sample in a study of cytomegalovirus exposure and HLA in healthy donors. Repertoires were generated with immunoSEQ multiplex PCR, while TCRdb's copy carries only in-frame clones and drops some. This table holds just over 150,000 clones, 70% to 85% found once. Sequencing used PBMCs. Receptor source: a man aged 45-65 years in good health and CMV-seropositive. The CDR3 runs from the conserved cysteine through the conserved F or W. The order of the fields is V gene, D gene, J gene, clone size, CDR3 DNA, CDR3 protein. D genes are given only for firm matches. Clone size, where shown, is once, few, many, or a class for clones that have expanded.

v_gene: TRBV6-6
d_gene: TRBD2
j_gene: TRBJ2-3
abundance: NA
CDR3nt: TGTGCCAGCAGAATCGGGACTAGGCCCACAGATACGCAGTATTTT
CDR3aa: CASRIGTRPTDTQYF

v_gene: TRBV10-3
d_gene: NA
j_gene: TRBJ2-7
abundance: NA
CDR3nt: TGTGCCATCAGTGAGTCGCGACAGTCCCATTCCTACGAGCAGTACTTC
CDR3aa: CAISESRQSHSYEQYF

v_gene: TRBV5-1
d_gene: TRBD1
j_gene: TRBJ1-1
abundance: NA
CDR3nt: TGCGCCAGCAGCCCACGACAGGGGGCTGTGAACACTGAAGCTTTCTTT
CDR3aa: CASSPRQGAVNTEAFF

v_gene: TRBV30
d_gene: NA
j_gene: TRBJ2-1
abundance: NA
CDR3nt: TGTGCCTGGAGGGACCCCGGGGGCTCCTACAATGAGCAGTTCTTC
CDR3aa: CAWRDPGGSYNEQFF

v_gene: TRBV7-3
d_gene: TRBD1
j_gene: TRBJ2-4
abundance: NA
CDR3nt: TGTGCCAGCAGCCGGGGACAGGGAGGCAAAAACATTCAGTACTTC
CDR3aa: CASSRGQGGKNIQYF

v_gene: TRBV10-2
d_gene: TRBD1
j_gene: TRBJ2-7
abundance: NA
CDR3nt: TGCGCCAGCAGTGAGTCTTTTACCCGGACAGGGAAGTACGAGCAGTACTTC
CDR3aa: CASSESFTRTGKYEQYF

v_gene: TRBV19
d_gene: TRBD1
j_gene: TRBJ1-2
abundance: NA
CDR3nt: TGTGCCAGTGGGGGACAGGGGGCGAGGGGCTACACCTTC
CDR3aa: CASGGQGARGYTF

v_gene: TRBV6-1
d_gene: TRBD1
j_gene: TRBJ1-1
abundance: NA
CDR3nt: TGTGCCAGCAACATACAGGGGGCTATGGGTGAAGCTTTCTTT
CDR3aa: CASNIQGAMGEAFF

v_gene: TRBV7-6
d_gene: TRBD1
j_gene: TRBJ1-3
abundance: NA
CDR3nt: TGTGCCAGCAGCTTTAGACAGGGGAATGGAAACACCATATATTTT
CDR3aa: CASSFRQGNGNTIYF

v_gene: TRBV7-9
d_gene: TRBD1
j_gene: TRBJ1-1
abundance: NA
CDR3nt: TGTGCCAGCAGCCCAGCCGGGACAGGGGGCCGGACTGAAGCTTTCTTT
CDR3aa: CASSPAGTGGRTEAFF

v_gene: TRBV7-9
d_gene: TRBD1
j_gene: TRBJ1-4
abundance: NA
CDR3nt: TGTGCCAGCAGCTTAACACAGGGGAAGGAAAAACTGTTTTTT
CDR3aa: CASSLTQGKEKLFF

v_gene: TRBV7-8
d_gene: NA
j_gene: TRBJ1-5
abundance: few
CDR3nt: TGTGCCAGCAGCCCGGGGGTTATCAATCAGCCCCAGCATTTT
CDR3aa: CASSPGVINQPQHF

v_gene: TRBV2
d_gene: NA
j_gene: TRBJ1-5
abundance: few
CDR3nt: TGTGCCAGCAGTGATGGAGAGGGATATAGCAATCAGCCCCAGCATTTT
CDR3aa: CASSDGEGYSNQPQHF

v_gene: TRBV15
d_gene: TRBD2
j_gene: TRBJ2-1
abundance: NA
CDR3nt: TGTGCCACCAGCAGAGATTTCGTTGTGGTCGGTGGTACGGGACTAGCTACCGTCAATGAGCAGTTCTTC
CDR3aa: CATSRDFVVVGGTGLATVNEQFF

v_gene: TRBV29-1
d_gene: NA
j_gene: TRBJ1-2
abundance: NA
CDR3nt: TGCAGCGTTGCTGACAGTCTTAACTATGGCTACACCTTC
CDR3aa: CSVADSLNYGYTF

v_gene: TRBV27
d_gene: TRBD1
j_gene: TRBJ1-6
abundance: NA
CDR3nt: TGTGCCAGCAGTTTGGGGGGGGAAGAGACGGGTGTGATCGGGACAGGGGTTTCACCCCTCCACTTT
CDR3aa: CASSLGGEETGVIGTGVSPLHF

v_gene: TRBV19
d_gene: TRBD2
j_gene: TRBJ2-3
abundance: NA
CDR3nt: TGTGCCAGTAGTCCAAGGACTAGTCGCACAGATACGCAGTATTTT
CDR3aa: CASSPRTSRTDTQYF

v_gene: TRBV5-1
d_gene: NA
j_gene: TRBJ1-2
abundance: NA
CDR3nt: TGCGCCAGCAGCTCCGATCGAGATGGCTACACCTTC
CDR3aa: CASSSDRDGYTF

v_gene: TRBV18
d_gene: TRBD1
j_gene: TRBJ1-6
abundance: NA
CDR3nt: TGTGCCAGCTCACCCGACAGGGGTCGGTCACCCCTCCACTTT
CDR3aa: CASSPDRGRSPLHF

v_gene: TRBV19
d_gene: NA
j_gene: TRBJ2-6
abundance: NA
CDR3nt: TGTGCCAGTAAAGGCAGGGGGGAGGGGGCCAACGTCCTGACTTTC
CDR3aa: CASKGRGEGANVLTF

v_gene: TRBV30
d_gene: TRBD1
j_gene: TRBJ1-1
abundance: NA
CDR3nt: TGTGCCTGGAGTCTCCCTCCCCCCACAGGGGTGAACACTGAAGCTTTCTTT
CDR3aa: CAWSLPPPTGVNTEAFF

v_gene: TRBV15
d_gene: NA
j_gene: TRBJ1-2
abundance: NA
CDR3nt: TGTGCCACCAGCAGAGATCCGTCGTCTAGTAACTATGGCTACACCTTC
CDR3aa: CATSRDPSSSNYGYTF

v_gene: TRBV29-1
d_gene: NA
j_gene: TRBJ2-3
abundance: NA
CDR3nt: TGCAGCGTGGGGCGTATGGATACGCAGTATTTT
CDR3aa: CSVGRMDTQYF

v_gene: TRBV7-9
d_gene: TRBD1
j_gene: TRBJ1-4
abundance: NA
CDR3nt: TGTGCCAGCAGCCCGACCCGGGACAGGGTATTATGGACTAATGAAAAACTGTTTTTT
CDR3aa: CASSPTRDRVLWTNEKLFF

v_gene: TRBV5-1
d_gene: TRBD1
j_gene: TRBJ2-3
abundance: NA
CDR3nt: TGCGCCAGCAGCGTCCAGGGGGCTAGCACAGATACGCAGTATTTT
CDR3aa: CASSVQGASTDTQYF

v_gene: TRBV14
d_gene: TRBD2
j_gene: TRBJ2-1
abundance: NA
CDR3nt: TGTGCCAGCAGCCAAGGAGCGGGAGTGAGGCCTGAGCAGTTCTTC
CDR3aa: CASSQGAGVRPEQFF

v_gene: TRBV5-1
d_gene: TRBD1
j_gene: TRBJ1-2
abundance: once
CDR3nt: TGCGCCAGCAGCTCACAGGGGGTGGTAGGCTACACCTTC
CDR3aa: CASSSQGVVGYTF

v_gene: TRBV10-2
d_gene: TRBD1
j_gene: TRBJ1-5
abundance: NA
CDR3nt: TGCGCCAGCGCCCCGGGACAGGGGAGCGGCAATCAGCCCCAGCATTTT
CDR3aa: CASAPGQGSGNQPQHF

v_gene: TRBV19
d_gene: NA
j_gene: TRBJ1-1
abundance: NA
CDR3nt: TGTGCCAGTAGACCGATGTCGGGATTCTCTGAAGCTTTCTTT
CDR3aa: CASRPMSGFSEAFF

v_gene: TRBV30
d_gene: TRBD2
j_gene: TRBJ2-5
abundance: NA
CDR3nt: TGTGCCTGGAGCCGAGGGAGCGGGGGTTTACAAGAGACCCAGTACTTC
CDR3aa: CAWSRGSGGLQETQYF

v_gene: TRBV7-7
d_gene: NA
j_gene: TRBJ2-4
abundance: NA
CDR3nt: TGTGCTAGCAGCCAACTCCTAGCGAGAGCCAAAAACATTCAGTACTTC
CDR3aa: CASSQLLARAKNIQYF

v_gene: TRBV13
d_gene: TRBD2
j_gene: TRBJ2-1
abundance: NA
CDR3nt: TGTGCCAGCAGCCCCCGGACTAGCGGGAGGGCCGAGGAGCAGTTCTTC
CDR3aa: CASSPRTSGRAEEQFF

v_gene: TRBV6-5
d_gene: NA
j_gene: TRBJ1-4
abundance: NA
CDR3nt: TGTGCCAGCAGTGCAAAGACAGCAACTAATGAAAAACTGTTTTTT
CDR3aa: CASSAKTATNEKLFF